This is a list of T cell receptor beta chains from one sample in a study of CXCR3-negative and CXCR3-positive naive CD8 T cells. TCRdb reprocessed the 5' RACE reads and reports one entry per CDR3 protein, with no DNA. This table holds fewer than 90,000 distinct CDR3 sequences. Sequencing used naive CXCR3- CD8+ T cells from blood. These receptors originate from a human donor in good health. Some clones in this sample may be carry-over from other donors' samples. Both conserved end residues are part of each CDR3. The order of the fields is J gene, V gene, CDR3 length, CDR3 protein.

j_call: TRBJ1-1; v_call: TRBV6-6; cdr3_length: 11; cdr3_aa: CASRLGTEAFF
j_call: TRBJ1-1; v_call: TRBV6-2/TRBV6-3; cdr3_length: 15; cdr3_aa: CASSYSMTGNPEAFF
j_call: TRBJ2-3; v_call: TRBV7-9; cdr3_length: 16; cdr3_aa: CASSFSPLPSTDTQYF
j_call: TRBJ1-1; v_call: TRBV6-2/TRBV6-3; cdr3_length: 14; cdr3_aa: CASSPGVENTEAFF
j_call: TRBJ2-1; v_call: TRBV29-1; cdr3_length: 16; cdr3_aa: CSVEDGRARLYNEQFF
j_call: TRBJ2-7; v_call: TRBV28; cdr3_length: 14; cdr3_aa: CASSFLGSSYEQYF
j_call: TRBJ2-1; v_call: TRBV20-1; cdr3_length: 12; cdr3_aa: CSATAGGNEQFF
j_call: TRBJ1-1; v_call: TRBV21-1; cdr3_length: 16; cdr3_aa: CASSTQPDREDTEAFF
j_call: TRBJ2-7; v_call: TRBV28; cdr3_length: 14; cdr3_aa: CASSSLEFPYEQYF
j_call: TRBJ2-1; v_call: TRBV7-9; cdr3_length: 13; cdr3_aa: CATAGAVSNEQFF
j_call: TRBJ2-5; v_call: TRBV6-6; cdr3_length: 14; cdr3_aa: CASSYRTNQETQYF
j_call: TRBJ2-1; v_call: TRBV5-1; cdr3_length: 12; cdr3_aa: CASSPDSGEQFF
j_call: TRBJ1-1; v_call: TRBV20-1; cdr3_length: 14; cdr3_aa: CSAPTGVVGTEAFF
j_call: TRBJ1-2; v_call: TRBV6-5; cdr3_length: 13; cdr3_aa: CASSSGTPGGYTF
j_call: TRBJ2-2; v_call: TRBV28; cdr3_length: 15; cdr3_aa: CASSSLRVDTGELFF
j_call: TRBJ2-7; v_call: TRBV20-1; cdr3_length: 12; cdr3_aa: CSDDEGGYEQYF
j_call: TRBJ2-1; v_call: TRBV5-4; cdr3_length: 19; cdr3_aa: CASSFGRLKWGYSYNEQFF
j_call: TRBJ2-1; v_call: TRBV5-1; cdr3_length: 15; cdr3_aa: CASSSTRDPGNEQFF
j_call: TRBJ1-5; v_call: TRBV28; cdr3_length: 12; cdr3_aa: CASRDIGQPQHF
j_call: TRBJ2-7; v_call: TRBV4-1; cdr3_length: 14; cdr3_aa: CASSQEGDSYEQYF
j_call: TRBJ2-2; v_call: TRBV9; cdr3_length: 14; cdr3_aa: CASSVGGNTGELFF
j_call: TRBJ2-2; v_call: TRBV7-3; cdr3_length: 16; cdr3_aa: CASSLRPGLNTGELFF
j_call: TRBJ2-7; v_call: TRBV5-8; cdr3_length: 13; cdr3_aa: CASSFGFVYEQYF